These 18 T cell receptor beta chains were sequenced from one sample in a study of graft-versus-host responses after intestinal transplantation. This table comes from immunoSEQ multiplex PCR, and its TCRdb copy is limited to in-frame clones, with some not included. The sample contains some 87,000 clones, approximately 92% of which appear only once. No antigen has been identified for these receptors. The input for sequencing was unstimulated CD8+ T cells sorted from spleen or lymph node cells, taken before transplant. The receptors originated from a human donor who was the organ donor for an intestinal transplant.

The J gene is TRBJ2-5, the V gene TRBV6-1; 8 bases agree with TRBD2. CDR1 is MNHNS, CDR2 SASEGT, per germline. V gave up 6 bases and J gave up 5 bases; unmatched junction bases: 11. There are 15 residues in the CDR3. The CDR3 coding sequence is TGTGCCAGCAGGGAGGGGACTAGTGGAGGGGAGACCCAGTACTTC. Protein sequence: CASREGTSGGETQYF.

The CDR3 loop reads CASSETSNSGNTIYF. CDR3 nucleotide sequence: TGTGCCAGCAGCGAAACGAGTAACTCTGGAAACACCATATATTTT. The chain uses TRBV9 and TRBJ1-3, with no clear D. The V gene lost 3 bases and the J gene lost 0 bases, with 10 bases spanning the gap. This CDR3 is built from 15 residues. The V gene's germline CDR1 is SGDLS and CDR2 YYNGEE.

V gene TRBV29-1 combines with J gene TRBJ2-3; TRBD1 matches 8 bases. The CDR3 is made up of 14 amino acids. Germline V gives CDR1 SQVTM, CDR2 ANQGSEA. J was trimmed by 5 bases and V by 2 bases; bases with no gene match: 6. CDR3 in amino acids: CSVERGQERDTQYF. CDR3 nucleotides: TGCAGCGTTGAAAGGGGACAGGAAAGAGATACGCAGTATTTT.

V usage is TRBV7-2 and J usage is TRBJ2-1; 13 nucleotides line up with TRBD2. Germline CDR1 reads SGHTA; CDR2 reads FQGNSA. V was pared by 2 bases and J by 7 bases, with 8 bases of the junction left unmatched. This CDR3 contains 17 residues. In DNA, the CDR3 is TGTGCCAGCAGCTTAACTGGACTAGCGGGGGAGACGAATGAGCAGTTCTTC. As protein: CASSLTGLAGETNEQFF.

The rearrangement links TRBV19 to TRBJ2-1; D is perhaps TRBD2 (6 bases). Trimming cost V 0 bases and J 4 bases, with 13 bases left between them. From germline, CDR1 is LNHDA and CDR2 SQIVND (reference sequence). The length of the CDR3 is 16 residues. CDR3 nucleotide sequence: TGTGCCAGTAGTATAGATCCCGGAGGGCCTTACAATGAGCAGTTCTTC. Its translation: CASSIDPGGPYNEQFF.

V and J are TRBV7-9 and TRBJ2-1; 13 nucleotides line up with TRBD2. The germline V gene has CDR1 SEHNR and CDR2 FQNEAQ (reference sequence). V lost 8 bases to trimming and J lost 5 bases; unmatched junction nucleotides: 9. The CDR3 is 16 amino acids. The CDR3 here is CASRDGLAGVDNEQFF. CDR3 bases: TGTGCCAGCCGTGACGGACTAGCGGGAGTGGACAATGAGCAGTTCTTC. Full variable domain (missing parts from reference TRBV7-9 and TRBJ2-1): DTGVSQNPRHKITKRGQNVTFRCDPISEHNRLYWYRQTLGQGPEFLTYFQNEAQLEKSRLLSDRFSAERPKGSFSTLEIQRTEQGDSAMYLCASRDGLAGVDNEQFFGPGTRLTVL.

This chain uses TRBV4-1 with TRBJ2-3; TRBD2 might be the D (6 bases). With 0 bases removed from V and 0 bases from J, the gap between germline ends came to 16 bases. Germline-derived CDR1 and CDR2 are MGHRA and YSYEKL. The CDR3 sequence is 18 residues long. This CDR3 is CASSQDGDSGYSTDTQYF. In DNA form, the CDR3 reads TGCGCCAGCAGCCAAGATGGAGATAGCGGCTACAGCACAGATACGCAGTATTTT.

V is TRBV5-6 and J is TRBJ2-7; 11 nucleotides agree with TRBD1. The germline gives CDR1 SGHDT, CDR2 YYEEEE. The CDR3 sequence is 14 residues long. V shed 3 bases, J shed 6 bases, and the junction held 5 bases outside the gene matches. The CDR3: CASSWGTGGGEQYF. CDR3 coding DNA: TGTGCCAGCAGCTGGGGGACAGGGGGTGGCGAGCAGTACTTC.

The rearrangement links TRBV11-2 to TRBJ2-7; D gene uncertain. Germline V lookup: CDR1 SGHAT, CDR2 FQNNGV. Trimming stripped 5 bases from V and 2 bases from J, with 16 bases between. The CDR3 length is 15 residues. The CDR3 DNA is TGTGCCAGCAGCGAATCCTTCCTTGCGACCTACGAGCAGTACTTC. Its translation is CASSESFLATYEQYF.

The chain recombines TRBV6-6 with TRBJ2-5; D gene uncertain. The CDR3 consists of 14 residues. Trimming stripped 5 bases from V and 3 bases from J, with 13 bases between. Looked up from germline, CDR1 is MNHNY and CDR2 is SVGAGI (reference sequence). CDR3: CASSVFSLEETQYF. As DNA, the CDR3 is TGTGCCAGCAGTGTGTTCTCACTCGAAGAGACCCAGTACTTC.

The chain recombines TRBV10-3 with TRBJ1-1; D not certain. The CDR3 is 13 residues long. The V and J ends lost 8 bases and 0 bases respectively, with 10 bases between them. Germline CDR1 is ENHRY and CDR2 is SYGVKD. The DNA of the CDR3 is TGTGCCATCGAGGGCGACCTGAACACTGAAGCTTTCTTT. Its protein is CAIEGDLNTEAFF.

The CDR3 loop reads CASSEGGSGETQYF. As DNA, the CDR3 is TGTGCCAGCAGTGAAGGCGGGAGTGGAGAGACCCAGTACTTC. The V and J genes are TRBV2 and TRBJ2-5, with 7 bases aligning to TRBD2. The CDR3 loop spans 14 amino acids. The germline V gene encodes CDR1 SNHLY and CDR2 FYNNEI. The V gene end was trimmed by 1 base and the J gene end by 4 bases; junction bases not matched to a gene: 3.

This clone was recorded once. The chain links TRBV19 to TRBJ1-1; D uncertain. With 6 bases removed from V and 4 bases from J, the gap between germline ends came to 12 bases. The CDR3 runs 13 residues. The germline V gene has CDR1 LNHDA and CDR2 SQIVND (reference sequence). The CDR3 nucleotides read TGTGCCAGTAGCCCCGTGAGAGGCACTGAAGCTTTCTTT. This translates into CASSPVRGTEAFF.

CDR3 DNA sequence: TGTGCCAGCAGTCCCCAGCGTGGACTGTTTTTT. This gives the protein CASSPQRGLFF. The gene calls are TRBV6-1 and TRBJ1-4; no reliable D call. From germline, CDR1 is MNHNS and CDR2 SASEGT. V was clipped by 5 bases and J by 13 bases, with 11 bases between them. This CDR3 comprises 11 residues.

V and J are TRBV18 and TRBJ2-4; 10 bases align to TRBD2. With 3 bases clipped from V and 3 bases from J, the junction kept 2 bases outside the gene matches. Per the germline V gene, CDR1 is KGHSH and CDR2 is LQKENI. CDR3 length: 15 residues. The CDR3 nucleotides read TGTGCCAGCTCACCTACTAGCGGGGTCAAAAACATTCAGTACTTC. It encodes CASSPTSGVKNIQYF.

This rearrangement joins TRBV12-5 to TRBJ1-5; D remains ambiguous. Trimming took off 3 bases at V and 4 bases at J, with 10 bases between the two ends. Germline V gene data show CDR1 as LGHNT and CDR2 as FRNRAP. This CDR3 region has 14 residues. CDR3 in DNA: TGTGCTAGTGGTTTCGAGCGTGTTAATCAGCCCCAGCATTTT. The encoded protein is CASGFERVNQPQHF. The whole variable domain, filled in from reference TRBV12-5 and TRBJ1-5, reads DARVTQTPRHKVTEMGQEVTMRCQPILGHNTVFWYRQTMMQGLELLAYFRNRAPLDDSGMPKDRFSAEMPDATLATLKIQPSEPRDSAVYFCASGFERVNQPQHFGDGTRLSIL.

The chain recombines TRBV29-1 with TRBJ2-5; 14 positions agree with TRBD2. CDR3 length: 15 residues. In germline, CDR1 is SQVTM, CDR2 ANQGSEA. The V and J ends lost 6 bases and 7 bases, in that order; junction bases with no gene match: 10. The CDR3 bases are TGCAGCGTAGCGGGACTAGCGGGGGCCTTGGGGACCCAGTACTTC. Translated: CSVAGLAGALGTQYF.

CDR3 in DNA: TGTGCCAGCACCCAAGCGGTTTACAATGAGCAGTTCTTC. Protein product: CASTQAVYNEQFF. J is TRBJ2-1 and V is TRBV2; tentative D call: TRBD2 (5 bases). This CDR3 has 13 residues. From germline, CDR1 is SNHLY and CDR2 FYNNEI. V shed 7 bases and J shed 4 bases, with 11 bases lying between them.